These 3 T cell receptor beta chains were all obtained from the same sample, sequenced in a study of blood T cell repertoires in COVID-19 (dated by TCRdb to between 2020 and 2021). The receptor library was made with the immunoSEQ multiplex PCR assay. Not all clones reach the TCRdb copy of this immuneACCESS table, which keeps in-frame sequences only. Checked studies attribute under half of the gap to unresolved V genes and leave the rest unexplained. The sample has 150,000 to 200,000 clones on record, 60% to 80% of them singletons. Roughly 17% of the sample is held by the ten biggest clonotypes. Material for sequencing was peripheral blood. The origin of the receptors is a man aged 55 to 70 with active or convalescent COVID-19.

The V call is TRBV30, the J call TRBJ2-1; D not resolved. This CDR3 contains 13 residues. Germline assignment: CDR1 GTSNPN and CDR2 SVGIG (reference sequence). V shed 4 bases and J shed 2 bases, with 9 bases lying between them. The CDR3 here is CAWKVTPYNEQFF. DNA for the CDR3: TGTGCCTGGAAGGTGACTCCCTACAATGAGCAGTTCTTC.

The chain combines TRBV9 with TRBJ2-7; the D gene is possibly TRBD1 (7 bases). V dropped 2 bases and J dropped 0 bases, with 12 bases sitting between them. CDR3 size: 15 residues. The germline CDR1 and CDR2 sequences are SGDLS and YYNGEE. The CDR3 nucleotides read TGTGCCAGCAGCGTTGGCAGGGGGGTCTCCTACGAGCAGTACTTC. Translation gives CASSVGRGVSYEQYF.

The rearrangement uses TRBV28 and TRBJ1-6, with D tentatively TRBD1 (5 bases). CDR1 and CDR2 from the germline V gene are MDHEN and SYDVKM. The V end was cut by 2 bases, the J end by 4 bases, with 12 bases between. The CDR3 runs to 16 residues. CDR3: CASSLAGDRYNSPLHF. CDR3 in DNA: TGTGCCAGCAGTTTAGCGGGGGATAGATATAATTCACCCCTCCACTTT.